Here is one T cell receptor (beta chain) with its context. Its cognate antigen is unknown. The sample originates from a study of siplizumab effects on memory and regulatory T cells. Study-level results: An assignable phenotype, naive or memory, was missing from roughly 86-96% of proliferating CD4+ or CD8+ clones. Sequences that were alloreactive and traceable to unstimulated CD4+ memory cells were significantly reduced by siplizumab. Where siplizumab was present, mappable alloreactive CD4+ clones averaged around 70% Treg-derived, compared with about 25% in controls. A major contribution to the alloresponse seemed to be made by naive T cells, which seemed more diverse than memory cells.

Profiled with immunoSEQ multiplex PCR; TCRdb holds only in-frame clones, not every one. The sample holds around 78,000 clones, about 90% seen once. V lost 2 bases to trimming and J lost 11 bases, with 12 bases between them. The CDR3 has 12 residues. Per germline, CDR1 SNHLY and CDR2 FYNNEI. Sequencing input: CD8+ T cells sorted from blood. This chain connects TRBV2 to TRBJ1-1, with D unclear. The TCR sequence derives from a human donor in good health. The CDR3: CASSESDLRAFF. CDR3 bases: TGTGCCAGCAGTGAAAGTGACTTGAGGGCTTTCTTT.